What follows is one TCR beta chain and its context. This entry belongs to a study of control samples from healthy donors and cancer patients. The CDR3 is 14 residues long. V lost 5 bases and J lost 4, with 11 bases in between. The V gene's germline CDR1 is KGHDR and CDR2 SFDVKD. Generated by immunoSEQ multiplex PCR, the TCRdb table keeps only in-frame clones and is missing some. The profile shows 85,000 to 110,000 clones, approximately 90% of them singletons. V gene TRBV24-1 combines with J gene TRBJ2-1, with D tentatively TRBD2 (6 bases). Sequenced: PBMCs. This TCR was sampled from a man between 60 and 70 years old with lung cancer. The CDR3 bases are TGTGCCACCAGTGGAGAGCGGGCTTACAATGAGCAGTTCTTC. Residues: CATSGERAYNEQFF.